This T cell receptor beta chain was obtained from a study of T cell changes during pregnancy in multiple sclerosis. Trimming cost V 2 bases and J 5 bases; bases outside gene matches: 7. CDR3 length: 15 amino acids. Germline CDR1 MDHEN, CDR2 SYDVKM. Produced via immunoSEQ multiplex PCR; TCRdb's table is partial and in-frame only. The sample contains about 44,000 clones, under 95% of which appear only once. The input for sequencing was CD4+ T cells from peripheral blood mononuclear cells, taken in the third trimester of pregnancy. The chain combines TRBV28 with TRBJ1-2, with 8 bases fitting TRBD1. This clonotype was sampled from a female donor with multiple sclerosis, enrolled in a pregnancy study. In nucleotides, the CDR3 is TGTGCCAGCAGTTTAGCGACAGGGGCCGAATATGGCTACACCTTC. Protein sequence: CASSLATGAEYGYTF.